The 16 T cell receptor beta chains listed next were all sequenced from one sample in a study of cytomegalovirus exposure and HLA in healthy donors. 60 Vbeta and 13 Jbeta primers were used in PCR. Libraries were prepared by immunoSEQ multiplex PCR; TCRdb keeps only in-frame clonotypes and omits some of them. Its table records about 88,000 clones. Sequencing input: PBMCs. The receptors were sampled from a girl aged 5-17 years in good health and CMV-seropositive.

The chain joins TRBV2 to TRBJ2-1; TRBD2 aligns across 8 bases. This CDR3 is built from 11 residues. V shed 8 bases, J shed 10 bases, and the junction held 4 bases outside the gene matches. Germline CDR1 reads SNHLY; CDR2 reads FYNNEI. CDR3 amino acids: CASELAAEQFF. In nucleotides, the CDR3 is TGTGCCAGCGAACTAGCGGCCGAGCAGTTCTTC.

This chain joins TRBV13 and TRBJ2-1, with D uncertain. The V end was cut by 3 bases, the J end by 10 bases, with 10 bases between. In germline, CDR1 is PRHDT, CDR2 FYEKMQ (reference sequence). CDR3 length: 12 amino acids. The CDR3, as DNA: TGTGCCAGCAGCTTTCAGGATATAGAGCAGTTCTTC. It encodes CASSFQDIEQFF.

The CDR3 DNA reads TGTGCCTGGACAGGGGGCTATGGCTACACCTTC. This translates into CAWTGGYGYTF. The rearrangement joins TRBV30 to TRBJ1-2; 7 nucleotides match TRBD1. CDR1 is GTSNPN and CDR2 is SVGIG in the germline V gene (reference sequence). J was trimmed by 4 bases and V by 4 bases; bases with no gene match: 0. The length of the CDR3 is 11 residues.

The chain recombines TRBV6-1 with TRBJ2-7; D call uncertain. V dropped 4 bases and J dropped 2 bases, with 6 bases sitting between them. Germline V lookup: CDR1 MNHNS, CDR2 SASEGT. CDR3 length: 12 amino acids. The CDR3 DNA is TGTGCCAGCAGTGTCGGAGCCTACGAGCAGTACGTC. It yields the protein CASSVGAYEQYV.

The chain couples TRBV14 to TRBJ2-2, with a tentative D call TRBD1 (6 bases). CDR1 SGHDN and CDR2 FVKESK come from the germline V gene. V shed 6 bases and J shed 6 bases, with 17 bases lying between them. The CDR3 length is 15 residues. For the CDR3, the DNA is TGTGCCAGCAGAATATCAGGGGCAAAGGCCGGGGAGCTGTTTTTT. Protein product: CASRISGAKAGELFF.

The V and J genes are TRBV6-1 and TRBJ1-6; weak D call: TRBD1 (6 bases). Germline-derived CDR1 and CDR2 are MNHNS and SASEGT. The CDR3 totals 15 residues. The V end lost 2 bases, the J end lost 8 bases, and 13 bases lay between the germline ends. CDR3 loop: CASSEFLWTDSPLHF. CDR3 coding DNA: TGTGCCAGCAGTGAATTTTTGTGGACAGATTCACCCCTCCACTTT.

The chain carries TRBV7-2 and TRBJ2-3; D is undetermined. Deletions cut 5 bases from V and 3 bases from J, with 15 bases between. This CDR3 has 15 amino acids. In germline, CDR1 is SGHTA, CDR2 FQGNSA. The CDR3 loop is CASSLSVTGTDTQYF. The CDR3 region has the DNA TGTGCCAGCAGCCTGTCTGTGACCGGGACAGATACGCAGTATTTT.

The chain couples TRBV19 to TRBJ2-3; D may be TRBD2 (6 bases). Trimming shortened V by 6 bases and J by 6 bases, and 22 bases separated the two germline ends. CDR1 and CDR2 from the germline V gene are LNHDA and SQIVND (reference sequence). The CDR3 extends over 16 amino acids. The CDR3 protein is CASREDSGLYTDTQYF. The DNA of the CDR3 is TGTGCCAGTAGGGAAGATTCGGGACTCTACACCGATACGCAGTATTTT.

The genes are TRBV7-3 and TRBJ1-2; 9 bases agree with TRBD1. V gave up 0 bases and J gave up 6 bases; unmatched junction bases: 2. The CDR3 is made up of 14 amino acids. From germline, CDR1 is SGHTA and CDR2 FQGTGA. The DNA for the CDR3 is TGTGCCAGCAGCTTAACCAGGACAGGGGATGGCTACACCTTC. This sequence encodes CASSLTRTGDGYTF.

V and J are TRBV7-9 and TRBJ1-6; 7 bases line up with TRBD1. The junction had 11 bases not matched to a gene; V was cut back by 2 bases and J by 10 bases. The CDR3 has 16 residues. Germline V CDR1 and CDR2: SEHNR, FQNEAQ (reference sequence). The DNA for the CDR3 is TGTGCCAGCAGCTTATTGGGGGACAGTCTGGGCTCACCCCTCCACTTT. This sequence encodes CASSLLGDSLGSPLHF.

J is TRBJ1-6 and V is TRBV7-3, with D unclear. V gave up 5 bases and J gave up 7 bases, with 15 bases separating them. The CDR3 sequence is 15 residues long. Germline V gene lookup returns CDR1 SGHTA and CDR2 FQGTGA. CDR3 DNA: TGTGCCAGCAGCCTCTCCGGTAACCTGAATTCACCCCTCCACTTT. Amino acids: CASSLSGNLNSPLHF.

The chain joins TRBV27 to TRBJ2-1; TRBD2 matches at 8 bases. V shed 1 base and J 5 bases; nucleotides not matched to a gene: 7. Germline CDR1 is MNHEY and CDR2 is SMNVEV (reference sequence). The CDR3 spans 16 residues. The CDR3 coding sequence is TGTGCCAGCAGTTTATTAACGGGGGGGGCCGACAATGAGCAGTTCTTC. It is translated as CASSLLTGGADNEQFF.

The chain uses TRBV28 and TRBJ2-7, with 9 bases matching TRBD1. The CDR3 contains 15 residues. Germline values: CDR1 MDHEN, CDR2 SYDVKM. V shed 5 bases, J shed 4 bases, and the junction held 9 bases outside the gene matches. CDR3 region: CASSTPGQGAYEQYV. The CDR3 DNA is TGTGCCAGCAGTACCCCGGGACAGGGAGCATACGAGCAGTACGTC.

The chain couples TRBV11-2 to TRBJ2-2; maybe TRBD2 (5 bases). V was shortened by 6 bases and J by 3 bases, with 8 bases between the two germline ends. The CDR3 is 13 residues long. Germline V gene sequence: CDR1 SGHAT, CDR2 FQNNGV. CDR3: CASSGLDTGELFF. The CDR3 DNA reads TGTGCCAGCAGTGGACTTGACACCGGGGAGCTGTTTTTT.

The chain recombines TRBV27 with TRBJ1-1; D may be TRBD1 (5 bases). Germline CDR1 is MNHEY and CDR2 is SMNVEV (reference sequence). V lost 4 bases to trimming and J lost 0 bases, with 9 bases between them. The CDR3 runs to 14 residues. In DNA form, the CDR3 reads TGTGCCAGCAGTTATGCAGGGATGAACACTGAAGCTTTCTTT. Residues: CASSYAGMNTEAFF.

The V gene is TRBV29-1, the J gene TRBJ2-5; 8 bases match TRBD2. The trim removed 6 bases at V and 3 bases at J, leaving 9 bases unmatched. The CDR3 sequence is 14 residues long. CDR1 and CDR2 (germline): SQVTM, ANQGSEA. CDR3 in DNA: TGCAGCGTCCATCAACTAGCGGAGAAAGAGACCCAGTACTTC. This codes for CSVHQLAEKETQYF.